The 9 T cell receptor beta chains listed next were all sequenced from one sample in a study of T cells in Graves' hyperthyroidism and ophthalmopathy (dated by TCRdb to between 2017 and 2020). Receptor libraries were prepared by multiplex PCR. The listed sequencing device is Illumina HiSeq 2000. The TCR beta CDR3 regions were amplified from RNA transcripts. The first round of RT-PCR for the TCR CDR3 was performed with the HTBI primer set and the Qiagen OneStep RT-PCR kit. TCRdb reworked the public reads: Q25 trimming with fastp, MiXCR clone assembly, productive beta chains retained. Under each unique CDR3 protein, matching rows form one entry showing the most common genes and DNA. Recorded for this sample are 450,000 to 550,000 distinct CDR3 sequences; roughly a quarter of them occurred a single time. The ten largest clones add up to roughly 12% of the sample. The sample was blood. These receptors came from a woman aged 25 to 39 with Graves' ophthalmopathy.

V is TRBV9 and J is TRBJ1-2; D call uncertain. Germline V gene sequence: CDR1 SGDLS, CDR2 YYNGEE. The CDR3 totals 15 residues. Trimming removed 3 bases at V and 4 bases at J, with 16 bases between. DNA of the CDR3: TGTGCCAGCAGCGGCAAAGCAGTTTCGAGCTATGGCTACACCTTC. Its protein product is CASSGKAVSSYGYTF.

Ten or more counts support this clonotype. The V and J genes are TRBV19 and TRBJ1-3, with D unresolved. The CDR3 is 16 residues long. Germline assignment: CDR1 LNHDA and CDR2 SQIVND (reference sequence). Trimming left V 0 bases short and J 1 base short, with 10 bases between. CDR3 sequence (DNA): TGTGCCAGTAGTATAGATCTCGGGCTTTCTGGAAACACCATATATTTT. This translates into CASSIDLGLSGNTIYF.

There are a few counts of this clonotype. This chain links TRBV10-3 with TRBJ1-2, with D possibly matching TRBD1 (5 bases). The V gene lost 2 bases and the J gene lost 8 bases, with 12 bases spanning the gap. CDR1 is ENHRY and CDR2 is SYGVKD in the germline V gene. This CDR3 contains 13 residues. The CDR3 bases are TGTGCCATCAGTGAGGAGGGGACGGACGGCTACACCTTC. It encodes CAISEEGTDGYTF.

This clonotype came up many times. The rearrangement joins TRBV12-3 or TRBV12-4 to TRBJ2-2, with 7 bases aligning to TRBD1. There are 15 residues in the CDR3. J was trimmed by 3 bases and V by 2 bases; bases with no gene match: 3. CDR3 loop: CASSLTGQDTGELFF. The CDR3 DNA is TGTGCCAGCAGTTTAACAGGACAGGACACCGGGGAGCTGTTTTTT.

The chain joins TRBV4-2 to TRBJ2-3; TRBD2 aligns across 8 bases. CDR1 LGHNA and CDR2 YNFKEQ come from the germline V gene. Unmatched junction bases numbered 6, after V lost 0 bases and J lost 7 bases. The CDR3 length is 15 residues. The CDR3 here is CASSQDQAGVNTQYF. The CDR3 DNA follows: TGTGCCAGCAGCCAAGATCAAGCGGGGGTAAATACGCAGTATTTT.

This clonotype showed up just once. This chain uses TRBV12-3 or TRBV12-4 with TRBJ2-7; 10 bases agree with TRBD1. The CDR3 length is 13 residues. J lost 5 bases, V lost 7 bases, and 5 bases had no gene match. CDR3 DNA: TGTGCCAGCAAGACAGGGGGCGTAAACGAGCAGTACTTC. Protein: CASKTGGVNEQYF.

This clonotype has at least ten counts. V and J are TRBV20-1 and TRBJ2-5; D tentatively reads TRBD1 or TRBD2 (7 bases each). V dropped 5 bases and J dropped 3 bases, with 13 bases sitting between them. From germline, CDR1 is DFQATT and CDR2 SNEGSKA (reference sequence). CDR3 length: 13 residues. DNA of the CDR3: TGCAGTGCTGCCCAGGGGGGGAAAGAGACCCAGTACTTC. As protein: CSAAQGGKETQYF.

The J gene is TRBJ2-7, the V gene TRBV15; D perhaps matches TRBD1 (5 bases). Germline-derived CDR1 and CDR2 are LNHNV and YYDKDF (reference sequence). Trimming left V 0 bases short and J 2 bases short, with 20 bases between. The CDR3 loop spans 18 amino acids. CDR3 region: CATSRDPWGLQGPYEQYF. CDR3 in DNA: TGTGCCACCAGCAGAGACCCATGGGGCCTCCAGGGTCCCTACGAGCAGTACTTC. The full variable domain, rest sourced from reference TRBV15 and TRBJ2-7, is DAMVIQNPRYQVTQFGKPVTLSCSQTLNHNVMYWYQQKSSQAPKLLFHYYDKDFNNEADTPDNFQSRRPNTSFCFLDIRSPGLGDTAMYLCATSRDPWGLQGPYEQYFGPGTRLTVT.

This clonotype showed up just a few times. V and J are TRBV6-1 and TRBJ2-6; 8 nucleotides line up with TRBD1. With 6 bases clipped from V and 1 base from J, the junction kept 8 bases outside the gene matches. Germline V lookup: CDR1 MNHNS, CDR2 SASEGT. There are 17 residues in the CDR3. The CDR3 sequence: CASSRGQGDSGANVLTF. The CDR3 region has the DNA TGTGCCAGCAGCCGTGGACAGGGTGATTCTGGGGCCAACGTCCTGACTTTC.